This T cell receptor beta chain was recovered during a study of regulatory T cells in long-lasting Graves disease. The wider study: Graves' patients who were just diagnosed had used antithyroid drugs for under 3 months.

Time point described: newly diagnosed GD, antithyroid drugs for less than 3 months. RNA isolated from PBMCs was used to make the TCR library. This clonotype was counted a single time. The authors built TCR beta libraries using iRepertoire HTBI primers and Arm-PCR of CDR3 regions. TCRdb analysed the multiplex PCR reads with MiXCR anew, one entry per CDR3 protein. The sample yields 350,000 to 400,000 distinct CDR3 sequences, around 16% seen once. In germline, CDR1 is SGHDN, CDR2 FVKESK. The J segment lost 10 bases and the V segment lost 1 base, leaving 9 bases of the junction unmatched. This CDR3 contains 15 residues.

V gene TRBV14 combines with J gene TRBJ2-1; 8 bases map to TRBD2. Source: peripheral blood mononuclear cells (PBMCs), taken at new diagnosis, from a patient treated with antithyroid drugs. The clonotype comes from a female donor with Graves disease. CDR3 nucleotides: TGTGCCAGCAGCCAAGTAGCGGGGCCCCCCGTGGAGCAGTTCTTC. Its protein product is CASSQVAGPPVEQFF.